This TCR beta chain was recorded in a study of blood T cell repertoires in COVID-19. Study-wide context: Samples came from the United States, Italy and Spain, spanning acute and convalescent COVID-19. The cDNA or gDNA used as material had been derived from T cells, B-cell-depleted T cells, or PBMCs.

Here immunoSEQ multiplex PCR was the method, and the copy in TCRdb shows in-frame clones only, minus some. The sample lists 35,000 to 45,000 clones; approximately 90% were seen once. Germline lookup yields CDR1 ENHRY and CDR2 SYGVKD. The CDR3 runs 17 residues. The V gene end was trimmed by 0 bases and the J gene end by 4 bases; junction bases not matched to a gene: 10. This receptor was identified in a man in his 60s with active COVID-19. This chain connects TRBV10-3 to TRBJ2-3; TRBD2 matches at 7 bases. Sequenced: peripheral blood. The CDR3 bases are TGTGCCATCAGTGAGTCCCTTGCGGGAGTAGCGCCAGATACGCAGTATTTT. This gives the protein CAISESLAGVAPDTQYF.